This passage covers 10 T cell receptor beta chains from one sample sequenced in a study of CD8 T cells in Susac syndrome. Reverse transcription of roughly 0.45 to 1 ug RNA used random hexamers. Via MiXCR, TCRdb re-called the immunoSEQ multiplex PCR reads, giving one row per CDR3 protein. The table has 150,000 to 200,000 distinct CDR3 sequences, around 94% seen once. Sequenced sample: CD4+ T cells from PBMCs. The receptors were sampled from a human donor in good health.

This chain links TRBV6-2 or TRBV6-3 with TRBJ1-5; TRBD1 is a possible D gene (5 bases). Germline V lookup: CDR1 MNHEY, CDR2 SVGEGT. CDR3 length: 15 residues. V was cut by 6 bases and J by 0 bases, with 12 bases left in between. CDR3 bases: TGTGCCAGCAGCACCCGGGGGATTAGCAATCAGCCCCAGCATTTT. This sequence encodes CASSTRGISNQPQHF.

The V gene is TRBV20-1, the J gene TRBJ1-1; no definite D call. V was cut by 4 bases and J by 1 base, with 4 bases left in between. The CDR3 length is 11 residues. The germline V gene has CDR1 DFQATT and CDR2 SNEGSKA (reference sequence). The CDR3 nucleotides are TGCAGTGCTACAGGGAACACTGAAGCTTTCTTT. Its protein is CSATGNTEAFF.

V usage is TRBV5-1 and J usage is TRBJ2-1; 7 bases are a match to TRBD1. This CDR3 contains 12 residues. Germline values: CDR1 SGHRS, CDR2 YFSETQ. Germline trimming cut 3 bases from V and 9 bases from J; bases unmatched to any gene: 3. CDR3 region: CASSSDRVEQFF. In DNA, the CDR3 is TGCGCCAGCAGCTCCGACAGGGTTGAGCAGTTCTTC.

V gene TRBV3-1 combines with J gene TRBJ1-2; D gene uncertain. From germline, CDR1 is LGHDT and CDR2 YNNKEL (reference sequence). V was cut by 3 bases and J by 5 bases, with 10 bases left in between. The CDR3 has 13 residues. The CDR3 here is CASSQGRFYGYTF. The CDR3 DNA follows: TGTGCCAGCAGCCAGGGAAGGTTTTATGGCTACACCTTC. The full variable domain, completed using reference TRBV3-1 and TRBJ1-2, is DTAVSQTPKYLVTQMGNDKSIKCEQNLGHDTMYWYKQDSKKFLKIMFSYNNKELIINETVPNRFSPKSPDKAHLNLHINSLELGDSAVYFCASSQGRFYGYTFGSGTRLTVV.

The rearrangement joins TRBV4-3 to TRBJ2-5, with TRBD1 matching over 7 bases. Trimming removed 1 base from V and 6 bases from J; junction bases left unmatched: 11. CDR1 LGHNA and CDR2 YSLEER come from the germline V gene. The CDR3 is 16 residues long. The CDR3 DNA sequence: TGCGCCAGCAGCCAAGTAAGAGGTGGGACAGCAAAGACCCAGTACTTC. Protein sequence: CASSQVRGGTAKTQYF.

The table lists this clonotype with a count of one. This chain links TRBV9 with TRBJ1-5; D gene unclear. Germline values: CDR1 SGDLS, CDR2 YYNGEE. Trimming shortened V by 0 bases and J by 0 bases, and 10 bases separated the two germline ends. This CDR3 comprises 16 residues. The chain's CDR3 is CASSVGPDHSNQPQHF. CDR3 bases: TGTGCCAGCAGCGTAGGCCCAGACCATAGCAATCAGCCCCAGCATTTT.

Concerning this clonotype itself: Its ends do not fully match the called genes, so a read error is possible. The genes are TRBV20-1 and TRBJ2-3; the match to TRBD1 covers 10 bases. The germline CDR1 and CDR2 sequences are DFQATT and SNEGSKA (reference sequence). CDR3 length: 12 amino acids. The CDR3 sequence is CSPRGQGDTQYF. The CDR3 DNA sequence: TGCAGTCCTAGGGGACAGGGGGATACGCAGTATTTT.

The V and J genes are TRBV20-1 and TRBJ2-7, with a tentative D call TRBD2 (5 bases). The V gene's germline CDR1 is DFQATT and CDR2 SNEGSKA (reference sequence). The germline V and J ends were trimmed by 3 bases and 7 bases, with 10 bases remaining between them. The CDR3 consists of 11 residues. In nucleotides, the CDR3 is TGCAGTGCTAGTAGACTACCGGAGCAGTACTTC. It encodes CSASRLPEQYF.

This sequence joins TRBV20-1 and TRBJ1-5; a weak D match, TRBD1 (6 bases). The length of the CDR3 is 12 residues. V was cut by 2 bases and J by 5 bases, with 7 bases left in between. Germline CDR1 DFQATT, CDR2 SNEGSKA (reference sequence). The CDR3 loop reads CSARTGYQPQHF. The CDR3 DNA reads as TGCAGTGCTAGAACAGGGTATCAGCCCCAGCATTTT.

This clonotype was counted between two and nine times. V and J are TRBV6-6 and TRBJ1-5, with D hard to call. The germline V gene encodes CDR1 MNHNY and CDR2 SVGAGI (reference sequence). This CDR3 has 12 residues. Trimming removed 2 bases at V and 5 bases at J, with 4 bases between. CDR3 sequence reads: CASSYGDQPQHF. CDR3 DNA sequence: TGTGCCAGCAGTTACGGGGATCAGCCCCAGCATTTT.